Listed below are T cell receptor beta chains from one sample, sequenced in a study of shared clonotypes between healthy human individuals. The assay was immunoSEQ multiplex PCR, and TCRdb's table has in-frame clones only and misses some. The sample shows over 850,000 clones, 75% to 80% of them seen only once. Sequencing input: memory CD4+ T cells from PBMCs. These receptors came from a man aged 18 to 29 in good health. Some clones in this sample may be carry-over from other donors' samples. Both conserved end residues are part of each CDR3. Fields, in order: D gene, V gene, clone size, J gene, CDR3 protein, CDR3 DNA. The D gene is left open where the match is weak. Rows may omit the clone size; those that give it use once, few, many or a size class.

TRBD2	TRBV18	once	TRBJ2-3	CASSPRGPAGFTDTQYF	TGTGCCAGCTCACCACGAGGTCCAGCGGGGTTCACAGATACGCAGTATTTT
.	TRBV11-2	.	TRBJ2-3	CASSLWGSSTDTQYF	TGTGCCAGCAGCTTATGGGGATCTAGCACAGATACGCAGTATTTT
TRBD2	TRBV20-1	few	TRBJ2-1	CSARTRARAFF	TGCAGTGCTCGGACTAGGGCAAGGGCGTTCTTC
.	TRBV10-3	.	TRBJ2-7	CATQAVSYEQYF	TGTGCCACCCAAGCGGTCTCCTACGAGCAGTACTTC
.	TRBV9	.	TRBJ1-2	CASSVGGGDYGYTF	TGTGCCAGCAGCGTAGGAGGTGGGGACTATGGCTACACCTTC
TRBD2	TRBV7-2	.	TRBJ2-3	CASSSEGTSYDTQYF	TGTGCCAGCAGCTCAGAGGGGACTAGTTACGATACGCAGTATTTT
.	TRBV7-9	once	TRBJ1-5	CASSSPGQPQHF	TGTGCCAGCAGCTCCCCCGGACAGCCCCAGCATTTT
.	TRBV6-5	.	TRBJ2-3	CASSYPGGGTDTQYF	TGTGCCAGCAGTTACCCAGGAGGGGGCACAGATACGCAGTATTTT
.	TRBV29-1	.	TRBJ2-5	CSVEVAPGSQETQYF	TGCAGCGTTGAAGTGGCGCCGGGATCCCAAGAGACCCAGTACTTC
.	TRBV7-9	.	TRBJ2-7	CASSSPRDRRYEQYF	TGTGCCAGCAGCTCCCCGAGAGACAGAAGGTACGAGCAGTACTTC
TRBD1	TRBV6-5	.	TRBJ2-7	CASSGDSTGGFEQYF	TGTGCCAGCAGCGGGGACAGCACTGGGGGCTTCGAGCAGTACTTC
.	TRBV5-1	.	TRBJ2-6	CASSLAAAGHSGANVLTF	TGCGCCAGCAGCTTGGCGGCGGCAGGCCACTCTGGGGCCAACGTCCTGACTTTC
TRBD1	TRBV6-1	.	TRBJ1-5	CASSPGQGYQPQHF	TGTGCCAGCAGTCCGGGACAGGGGTATCAGCCCCAGCATTTT
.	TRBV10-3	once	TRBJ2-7	CAISDFSRSSYEQYF	TGTGCCATCAGTGACTTCTCGAGGAGCTCCTACGAGCAGTACTTC
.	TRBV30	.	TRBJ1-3	CAWSVNKAGNTIYF	TGTGCCTGGAGTGTAAACAAGGCTGGAAACACCATATATTTT
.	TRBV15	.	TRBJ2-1	CATTRLGSYNEQFF	TGTGCCACTACGCGACTGGGCTCCTACAATGAGCAGTTCTTC
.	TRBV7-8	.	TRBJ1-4	CASSRFVGAAMFF	TGTGCCAGCAGCCGTTTCGTCGGAGCCGCCATGTTTTTT
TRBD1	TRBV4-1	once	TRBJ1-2	CASSHPTGSDYGYTF	TGCGCCAGCAGCCATCCGACAGGGTCGGACTATGGCTACACCTTC
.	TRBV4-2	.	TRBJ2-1	CASSQGLANEQFF	TGTGCCAGCAGCCAAGGGCTAGCCAATGAGCAGTTCTTC
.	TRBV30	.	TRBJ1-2	CAWSSGGGKAYYGYTF	TGTGCCTGGAGTTCTGGGGGGGGCAAGGCATACTATGGCTACACCTTC
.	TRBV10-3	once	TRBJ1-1	CAISESYGDTEAFF	TGTGCCATCAGTGAGTCGTATGGGGACACTGAAGCTTTCTTT
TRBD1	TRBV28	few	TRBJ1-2	CASSLRGQGDGYTF	TGTGCCAGCAGTTTACGAGGACAGGGTGATGGCTACACCTTC
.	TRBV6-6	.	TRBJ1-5	CASSRISNQPQHF	TGTGCCAGCAGTAGGATTAGCAATCAGCCCCAGCATTTT
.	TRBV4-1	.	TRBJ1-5	CASSQGGTVGQPQHF	TGCGCCAGCAGCCAAGGGGGAACAGTGGGCCAGCCCCAGCATTTT
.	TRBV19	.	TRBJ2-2	CATHSGRDTGELFF	TGTGCCACCCACTCGGGGCGGGACACCGGGGAGCTGTTTTTT
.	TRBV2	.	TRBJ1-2	CATTEGVPNYGYTF	TGTGCCACTACCGAAGGGGTCCCAAACTATGGCTACACCTTC
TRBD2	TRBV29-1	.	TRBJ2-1	CSVEGISGSSYNEQFF	TGCAGCGTTGAAGGTATTAGCGGGTCTTCCTACAATGAGCAGTTCTTC
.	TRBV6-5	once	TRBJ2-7	CASSPPDGAYEQYF	TGTGCCAGCAGTCCGCCGGACGGAGCCTACGAGCAGTACTTC
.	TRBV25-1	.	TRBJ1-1	CASSVQENTEAFF	TGTGCCAGCAGTGTGCAGGAGAACACTGAAGCTTTCTTT
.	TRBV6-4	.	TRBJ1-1	CASSATVKNTEAFF	TGTGCCAGCAGTGCCACCGTTAAGAACACTGAAGCTTTCTTT
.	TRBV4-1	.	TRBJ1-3	CASSQRGAGGNTIYF	TGCGCCAGCAGCCAACGAGGGGCGGGCGGGAACACCATATATTTT
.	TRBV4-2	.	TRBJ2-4	CASSQDLGTAWGKNIQYF	TGTGCCAGCAGCCAAGATCTGGGCACAGCCTGGGGCAAAAACATTCAGTACTTC
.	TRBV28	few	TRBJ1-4	CASSPSDSPEGKLFF	TGTGCCAGCAGTCCATCGGACTCACCAGAGGGGAAACTGTTTTTT
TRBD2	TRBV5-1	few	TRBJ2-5	CASSRTRTSLETQYF	TGCGCCAGCAGCCGAACAAGGACTAGTCTGGAGACCCAGTACTTC
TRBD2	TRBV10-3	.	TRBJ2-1	CAISLTSGRVDEQFF	TGTGCCATCAGTCTGACTAGCGGGAGAGTCGATGAGCAGTTCTTC
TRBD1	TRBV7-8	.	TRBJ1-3	CASSLFGTAISGNTIYF	TGTGCCAGCAGCTTATTTGGGACAGCCATCTCTGGAAACACCATATATTTT
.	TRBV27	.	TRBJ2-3	CASSLSPRDTQYF	TGTGCCAGCAGTTTATCCCCAAGAGATACGCAGTATTTT
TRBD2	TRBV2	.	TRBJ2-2	CASSGASGIAGELFF	TGTGCCAGCAGTGGGGCTAGCGGGATTGCCGGGGAGCTGTTTTTT
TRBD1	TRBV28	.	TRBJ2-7	CASSSGTGVPYEQYF	TGTGCCAGCAGCTCCGGGACAGGGGTCCCCTACGAGCAGTACTTC
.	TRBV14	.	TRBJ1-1	CASSQLQQVEAFF	TGTGCCAGCAGCCAACTTCAACAGGTCGAAGCTTTCTTT
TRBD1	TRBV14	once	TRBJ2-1	CASSHRQGEIRNEQFF	TGTGCCAGCAGCCACAGACAGGGCGAAATACGGAATGAGCAGTTCTTC
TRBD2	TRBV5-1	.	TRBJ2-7	CASSLEAGTSVYEQYF	TGTGCCAGCAGCTTGGAAGCCGGGACTAGCGTGTACGAGCAGTACTTC
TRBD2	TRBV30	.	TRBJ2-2	CAWSSLRLAGVTGELFF	TGTGCCTGGTCCAGCCTACGACTAGCGGGAGTAACCGGGGAGCTGTTTTTT
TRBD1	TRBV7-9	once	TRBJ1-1	CASSPRDRSNTEAFF	TGTGCCAGCAGCCCCCGGGACAGAAGTAACACTGAAGCTTTCTTT
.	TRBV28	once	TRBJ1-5	CASSLGGPQPQHF	TGTGCCAGCAGCCTGGGGGGGCCTCAGCCCCAGCATTTT